This paragraph covers one TCR beta chain sequence. The source of the sample is a study of blood T cell repertoires in COVID-19. The table came from immunoSEQ multiplex PCR; TCRdb's copy has only in-frame clones and leaves some out. Of approximately 140,000 clones listed, about 76% were seen once; the top ten hold about an eighth. The TCR sequence derives from a man at least 80 years old with acute or convalescent COVID-19. Sequenced: peripheral blood.

This CDR3 is CATQGTSYNEQFF. Written as DNA, the CDR3 is TGTGCCACCCAGGGGACATCCTACAATGAGCAGTTCTTC. The chain has TRBV24-1 and TRBJ2-1; tentative D call: TRBD1 (6 bases). Trimming took 9 bases from V and 1 from J, leaving 9 bases between them. Germline CDR1 is KGHDR and CDR2 is SFDVKD. There are 13 residues in the CDR3.